These 20 T cell receptor beta chains were all obtained from the same sample, sequenced in a study of Graves' ophthalmopathy and Graves' hyperthyroidism. Researchers took RNA transcripts and amplified TCR beta CDR3 regions from them. In the first round, RT-PCR was carried out with HTBI primers, and a multiplex PCR formed the second round. Using its own MiXCR run on the multiplex PCR reads, TCRdb lists one record per CDR3 protein. The sample holds about 400,000 distinct CDR3 sequences; around 17% are singletons and the top ten take roughly 1.6%. Sample: peripheral blood. These receptors all come from a woman younger than 35 with Graves' ophthalmopathy.

The V gene is TRBV14, the J gene TRBJ1-1, with TRBD1 matching 7 bases. The CDR3 runs 17 residues. Trimming removed 0 bases from V and 2 bases from J; junction bases left unmatched: 9. Looked up from germline, CDR1 is SGHDN and CDR2 is FVKESK. CDR3 in DNA: TGTGCCAGCAGCCAAGACTCCCTTTGGACAGGTAACACTGAAGCTTTCTTT. It is translated as CASSQDSLWTGNTEAFF.

This clonotype was detected ten times or more. This chain links TRBV28 with TRBJ2-7; 7 bases match TRBD1. The germline V gene has CDR1 MDHEN and CDR2 SYDVKM. This CDR3 spans 15 amino acids. V was pared by 3 bases and J by 4 bases, with 9 bases of the junction left unmatched. Here the CDR3 reads CASSFLGTAVYEQYF. CDR3 in DNA: TGTGCCAGCAGTTTTCTCGGGACAGCAGTTTACGAGCAGTACTTC.

This clonotype was detected ten times or more. The rearrangement uses TRBV28 and TRBJ1-6; D is uncertain. Trimming took off 2 bases at V and 10 bases at J, with 15 bases between the two ends. CDR1 MDHEN and CDR2 SYDVKM come from the germline V gene. This CDR3 region has 15 residues. The CDR3: CASSLIREGYSPLHF. Written as DNA, the CDR3 is TGTGCCAGCAGTTTAATCAGAGAGGGATACTCACCCCTCCACTTT.

The sample holds many counts of this clonotype. This chain links TRBV19 with TRBJ1-6; D may be TRBD1 (5 bases). The CDR3 loop spans 16 amino acids. In germline, CDR1 is LNHDA, CDR2 SQIVND (reference sequence). Trimming removed 6 bases from V and 7 bases from J, with 19 bases in between. Here the CDR3 reads CASSKDTGTVNSPLHF. In DNA form, the CDR3 reads TGTGCCAGTAGCAAGGATACCGGGACGGTGAATTCACCCCTCCACTTT.

The chain carries TRBV19 and TRBJ2-7; perhaps D is TRBD1 or TRBD2 (5 bases each). The CDR3 runs to 15 residues. Germline V gene data show CDR1 as LNHDA and CDR2 as SQIVND (reference sequence). V was clipped by 1 base and J by 2 bases, with 12 bases between them. The CDR3 sequence: CASSIGGRFPYEQYF. In nucleotides, the CDR3 is TGTGCCAGTAGTATAGGGGGGAGATTCCCCTACGAGCAGTACTTC.

This clonotype occurred many times. V and J are TRBV9 and TRBJ1-1, with unresolved D. The V end lost 0 bases, the J end lost 4 bases, and 16 bases lay between the germline ends. Germline lookup yields CDR1 SGDLS and CDR2 YYNGEE. The CDR3 is 16 residues long. CDR3 region: CASSVGAALSSTEAFF. The CDR3 DNA reads TGTGCCAGCAGCGTAGGGGCAGCCCTTAGTTCCACTGAAGCTTTCTTT. The variable domain in full, completed from reference TRBV9 and TRBJ1-1, reads DSGVTQTPKHLITATGQRVTLRCSPRSGDLSVYWYQQSLDQGLQFLIQYYNGEERAKGNILERFSAQQFPDLHSELNLSSLELGDSALYFCASSVGAALSSTEAFFGQGTRLTVV.

This clonotype was detected ten times or more. V and J are TRBV7-2 and TRBJ2-7; D could derive from TRBD1 or TRBD2 (5 bases each). Germline V gives CDR1 SGHTA, CDR2 FQGNSA. The V end lost 2 bases, the J end lost 7 bases, and 18 bases lay between the germline ends. The CDR3 is 15 amino acids. The CDR3 loop reads CASSLRGPPTPEQYF. The DNA of the CDR3 is TGTGCCAGCAGCTTAAGGGGACCTCCTACGCCAGAGCAGTACTTC.

The chain joins TRBV29-1 to TRBJ1-2; D might be TRBD1 (5 bases). Trimming stripped 2 bases from V and 2 bases from J, with 6 bases between. The germline V gene encodes CDR1 SQVTM and CDR2 ANQGSEA. The CDR3 length is 12 residues. CDR3 region: CSVENRNYGYTF. Written as DNA, the CDR3 is TGCAGCGTTGAAAACAGGAACTATGGCTACACCTTC.

The chain has TRBV28 and TRBJ1-5; D not resolved. The CDR3 is 14 residues long. Deletions cut 6 bases from V and 1 base from J, with 10 bases between. Germline V gene lookup returns CDR1 MDHEN and CDR2 SYDVKM. CDR3 sequence (DNA): TGTGCCAGCAGCCGGACGTTGAGCAATCAGCCCCAGCATTTT. This codes for CASSRTLSNQPQHF.

In this sample, this clonotype turned up a few times. The genes are TRBV6-5 and TRBJ2-4, with D perhaps TRBD1 (6 bases). The ends were cut back, 1 base at V and 2 bases at J, with 9 bases in the middle. The CDR3 runs 15 residues. CDR1 is MNHEY and CDR2 is SVGAGI in the germline V gene. The CDR3 DNA follows: TGTGCCAGCAGTTACTACAGGGTTCCCAAAAACATTCAGTACTTC. Amino acid sequence: CASSYYRVPKNIQYF.

Many counts were recorded for this clonotype. The rearrangement joins TRBV30 to TRBJ2-7; 12 nucleotides match TRBD2. This CDR3 region has 13 residues. Germline V gives CDR1 GTSNPN, CDR2 SVGIG (reference sequence). The V gene end was trimmed by 7 bases and the J gene end by 3 bases; junction bases not matched to a gene: 4. As DNA, the CDR3 is TGTGCCTCCGCGACTAGCGGGGGCTACGAGCAGTACTTC. Translating gives CASATSGGYEQYF.

This clonotype was detected ten times or more. The chain uses TRBV5-8 and TRBJ1-5; D gene uncertain. Germline values: CDR1 SGHTS, CDR2 YDEGEE. V lost 4 bases to trimming and J lost 7 bases, with 15 bases between them. The CDR3 contains 14 residues. CDR3 region: CASSGGIPGQPQHF. DNA of the CDR3: TGTGCCAGCAGCGGAGGGATTCCGGGCCAGCCCCAGCATTTT.

The genes are TRBV6-1 and TRBJ2-7; the match to TRBD1 covers 9 bases. CDR1 and CDR2 from the germline V gene are MNHNS and SASEGT. V gave up 5 bases and J gave up 0 bases; unmatched junction bases: 5. The CDR3 has 15 residues. The CDR3 loop is CASSRTGDLSYEQYF. The CDR3 DNA follows: TGTGCCAGCAGTCGGACAGGGGACCTCTCCTACGAGCAGTACTTC.

This clonotype was observed at least ten times. V is TRBV7-8 and J is TRBJ2-5, with no clear D. Germline V gene sequence: CDR1 SGHVS, CDR2 FQNEAQ. Trimming cost V 6 bases and J 5 bases, with 16 bases left between them. The CDR3 totals 14 residues. The CDR3 reads CASRPTSNWETQYF. DNA for the CDR3: TGTGCCAGCAGGCCCACCTCGAACTGGGAGACCCAGTACTTC.

This clonotype was seen at least ten times. This chain links TRBV7-6 with TRBJ2-5; 13 bases are shared with TRBD2. Germline lookup yields CDR1 SGHVS and CDR2 FNYEAQ. Losses at the gene ends were 4 bases for V and 5 bases for J; bases not matched to a gene: 7. The CDR3 extends over 16 amino acids. CDR3 residues: CASSSTSGGAEETQYF. Written as DNA, the CDR3 is TGTGCCAGCAGCTCCACTAGCGGGGGGGCCGAGGAGACCCAGTACTTC. The full variable domain, rest sourced from reference TRBV7-6 and TRBJ2-5, is GAGVSQSPRYKVTKRGQDVALRCDPISGHVSLYWYRQALGQGPEFLTYFNYEAQQDKSGLPNDRFSAERPEGSISTLTIQRTEQRDSAMYRCASSSTSGGAEETQYFGPGTRLLVL.

In this sample, this clonotype turned up many times. This chain connects TRBV6-5 to TRBJ2-6; tentative D call: TRBD2 (5 bases). CDR3 length: 11 amino acids. Germline V CDR1 and CDR2: MNHEY, SVGAGI. CDR3 loop: CGTSGANVLTF. In DNA, the CDR3 is TGTGGGACTTCTGGGGCCAACGTCCTGACTTTC.

This clonotype has a single count. The rearrangement links TRBV7-2 to TRBJ2-7; D assignment may be TRBD1 or TRBD2 (5 bases each). CDR3 size: 14 residues. Deletions cut 5 bases from V and 2 bases from J, with 13 bases between. Germline V lookup: CDR1 SGHTA, CDR2 FQGNSA. The CDR3 loop is CASSAAGTPYEQYF. CDR3 nucleotide sequence: TGTGCCAGCAGCGCCGCCGGGACCCCCTACGAGCAGTACTTC. The complete variable domain, with remaining parts taken from reference TRBV7-2 and TRBJ2-7, reads GAGVSQSPSNKVTEKGKDVELRCDPISGHTALYWYRQSLGQGLEFLIYFQGNSAPDKSGLPSDRFSAERTGGSVSTLTIQRTQQEDSAVYLCASSAAGTPYEQYFGPGTRLTVT.

At least ten counts were recorded for this clonotype. The chain couples TRBV2 to TRBJ2-7; 7 bases agree with TRBD1. The CDR3 is made up of 15 amino acids. The J segment lost 2 bases and the V segment lost 3 bases, leaving 7 bases of the junction unmatched. Germline CDR1 SNHLY, CDR2 FYNNEI. DNA for the CDR3: TGTGCCAGCAGTGACGGACAGGCGGATACCTACGAGCAGTACTTC. This codes for CASSDGQADTYEQYF.

This clonotype has a count of ten or more. CDR3 region: CSADGQGNQPQHF. CDR3 sequence (DNA): TGCAGTGCCGATGGACAGGGCAATCAGCCCCAGCATTTT. This chain connects TRBV20-1 to TRBJ1-5; 7 bases are a match to TRBD1. J gave up 2 bases and V 6 bases, and 4 bases lay outside the gene matches. The CDR3 runs 13 residues. The germline V gene encodes CDR1 DFQATT and CDR2 SNEGSKA (reference sequence).

This clonotype appeared a few times. CDR3 in amino acids: CASSYLGGTTYEQYF. The CDR3 DNA follows: TGTGCCAGCAGTTACTTGGGGGGAACAACCTACGAGCAGTACTTC. The chain carries TRBV6-2 or TRBV6-3 and TRBJ2-7, with D perhaps matching TRBD2 (6 bases). CDR1 is MNHEY, CDR2 SVGEGT, per germline. Between the trimmed V and J ends, which lost 1 base and 2 bases, there was a span of 12 bases. The CDR3 contains 15 residues.